These 5 T cell receptor beta chains were all obtained from the same sample, sequenced in a study of metastatic and nonmetastatic thyroid tumors. Treatment of any kind had been given to no patient before thyroid surgery. TCRdb re-called clones via MiXCR from the PCR reads. The sample has approximately 22,000 clones, around 10% seen once. Sequenced sample: blood. These receptors were taken from a female donor with papillary thyroid cancer or a benign thyroid nodule (not recorded which). Some clones in this sample may be carry-over from other donors' samples.

This clone was counted at least ten times. The chain combines TRBV11-2 with TRBJ2-5; a weak D match, TRBD1 (6 bases). Germline lookup yields CDR1 SGHAT and CDR2 FQNNGV. Trimming cost V 5 bases and J 6 bases, with 16 bases left between them. This CDR3 spans 14 amino acids. CDR3 region: CASSGGHPHKTQYF. The CDR3 DNA is TGTGCCAGCAGCGGGGGACACCCCCACAAGACCCAGTACTTC. Full variable domain (remainder filled in from reference TRBV11-2 and TRBJ2-5): EAGVAQSPRYKIIEKRQSVAFWCNPISGHATLYWYQQILGQGPKLLIQFQNNGVVDDSQLPKDRFSAERLKGVDSTLKIQPAKLEDSAVYLCASSGGHPHKTQYFGPGTRLLVL.

This clone occurred many times. The chain combines TRBV19 with TRBJ1-4, with TRBD1 matching 10 bases. Looked up from germline, CDR1 is LNHDA and CDR2 is SQIVND (reference sequence). Trimming at V came to 5 bases and at J to 7 bases, leaving 10 bases not matched to a gene. This CDR3 contains 16 residues. The CDR3 coding sequence is TGTGCCAGTAGTCGGGACAGGGGAGCGGGCAGTGAAAAACTGTTTTTT. As protein: CASSRDRGAGSEKLFF.

This clone occurred many times. The gene calls are TRBV11-2 and TRBJ2-2, with 9 nucleotides matching TRBD2. Germline V lookup: CDR1 SGHAT, CDR2 FQNNGV. This CDR3 region has 16 residues. Trimming took 0 bases from V and 4 from J; bases not matched to a gene: 3. CDR3 region: CASSLEAGGRTGELFF. CDR3 in DNA: TGTGCCAGCAGCTTAGAGGCGGGAGGGCGCACCGGGGAGCTGTTTTTT.

Of note for this clone: The junction does not match germline at one end; this may be a read error. The chain recombines TRBV6-2 or TRBV6-3 with TRBJ2-1; TRBD2 matches 7 bases. The CDR3 has 15 residues. From germline, CDR1 is MNHEY and CDR2 SVGEGT. The CDR3 DNA sequence: TGTGCCAGCAGAGAAGTAGAGGGAGGGTACAATGAGCGGTTCTTC. Translated, it gives CASREVEGGYNERFF.

The chain links TRBV4-2 to TRBJ2-5; 7 bases fit TRBD2. Germline V gives CDR1 LGHNA, CDR2 YNFKEQ. V lost 1 base, J lost 5 bases, and 16 bases stayed unmatched. The CDR3 length is 18 residues. The CDR3 reads CASSQVGDGGSAQETQYF. The CDR3 coding sequence is TGTGCCAGCAGCCAAGTTGGCGACGGGGGGTCTGCCCAGGAGACCCAGTACTTC.